This TCR beta chain was recovered during a study of shared clonotypes between healthy human individuals. Some clones are missing from TCRdb's copy, which holds only in-frame ones; the method was immunoSEQ multiplex PCR. The sample has 2.3 million or so clones, about 92% seen once. Only Caucasian adults living in Nashville, Tennessee made up the donor group. Looked up from germline, CDR1 is LNHDA and CDR2 is SQIVND (reference sequence). This CDR3 is built from 11 residues. Trimming removed 6 bases from V and 6 bases from J, with 9 bases in between. The chain carries TRBV19 and TRBJ2-7, with D hard to call. Sequencing was carried out using naive CD4+ T cells from PBMCs. Subset denoted: CD45RA+ positively selected. This TCR was sampled from a man younger than 35 in good health. Some clones in this sample may be carry-over from other donors' samples. CDR3 in DNA: TGTGCCAGTAGCACCCCGTTCGAGCAGTACTTC. Protein: CASSTPFEQYF.